This is a list of T cell receptor beta chains from one sample in a study of siplizumab effects on memory and regulatory T cells. TCRdb's table, derived via immunoSEQ multiplex PCR, lists solely in-frame clones and lacks some. The table lists tens of thousands of clones, 91% of them singletons. Sample: CD8+ T cells sorted from blood. The origin of the receptors is a human donor in good health. CDR3s include the opening cysteine and the closing phenylalanine or tryptophan. D genes are given only for firm matches. Not all rows give a size; the values are once, few, many and, for expanded clones, a class.

>TRBJ2-3|TRBV7-9|.|TRBD2
CASSSPLTSGGTDTQYF
TGTGCCAGCAGCTCTCCGCTGACTAGCGGGGGCACAGATACGCAGTATTTT
>TRBJ1-3|TRBV19|.|.
CASSIDGPSSGNTIYF
TGTGCCAGTAGTATAGACGGACCGTCCTCTGGAAACACCATATATTTT
>TRBJ1-1|TRBV6-1|.|.
CASRENTEAFF
TGTGCCAGCAGGGAGAACACTGAAGCTTTCTTT
>TRBJ2-1|TRBV5-1|once|TRBD1
CASSLGQGKSYNEQFF
TGCGCCAGCAGCTTGGGACAGGGGAAATCCTACAATGAGCAGTTCTTC
>TRBJ1-3|TRBV7-9|.|.
CAASDTTLPTDTIYF
TGTGCCGCCTCCGACACCACCCTCCCGACAGACACCATATATTTT
>TRBJ2-1|TRBV7-3|.|.
CASSLGPSAYNEQFF
TGTGCCAGCAGCTTAGGGCCTAGCGCTTACAATGAGCAGTTCTTC
>TRBJ1-2|TRBV5-6|once|.
CASSLVGAYGYTF
TGTGCCAGCAGCTTGGTAGGAGCCTATGGCTACACCTTC
>TRBJ1-2|TRBV6-4|.|TRBD1
CASSPTGGSNYGYTF
TGTGCCAGCAGTCCGACAGGGGGCTCAAACTATGGCTACACCTTC
>TRBJ1-2|TRBV5-6|.|TRBD1
CASSPPRQGSGYTF
TGTGCCAGCAGTCCTCCCAGACAGGGGAGCGGCTACACCTTC
>TRBJ1-1|TRBV5-1|.|.
CASSPTTTAYTEAFF
TGCGCCAGCAGCCCCACGACGACAGCCTACACTGAAGCTTTCTTT
>TRBJ1-4|TRBV4-1|.|.
CASSQGRNAEKLFF
TGCGCCAGCAGCCAAGGGAGGAACGCAGAAAAACTGTTTTTT
>TRBJ1-6|TRBV14|.|.
CASSQDHEEDSPLHF
TGTGCCAGCAGCCAAGATCACGAGGAAGATTCACCCCTCCACTTT
>TRBJ2-3|TRBV18|.|TRBD2
CASQTGLAITDTQYF
TGTGCCAGCCAAACGGGACTAGCGATCACAGATACGCAGTATTTT
>TRBJ1-2|TRBV29-1|.|.
CSVEEWGYGYTF
TGCAGCGTTGAAGAATGGGGCTATGGCTACACCTTC
>TRBJ1-4|TRBV14|.|.
CASSRSREPRLTNEKLFF
TGTGCCAGCAGCCGGTCCCGCGAACCCCGGCTGACTAATGAAAAACTGTTTTTT
>TRBJ2-2|TRBV27|.|.
CASSLQGGELFF
TGTGCCAGCAGTTTGCAGGGCGGGGAGCTGTTTTTT
>TRBJ2-7|TRBV6-5|.|.
CASSAGRAYEQYF
TGTGCCAGCAGTGCGGGCAGGGCCTACGAGCAGTACTTC
>TRBJ1-2|TRBV29-1|.|TRBD1
CSVEGGTGPNYGYTF
TGCAGCGTTGAAGGGGGGACAGGGCCTAACTATGGCTACACCTTC
>TRBJ2-1|TRBV6-1|.|.
CASSEGAVRDADEQFF
TGTGCCAGCAGTGAAGGGGCGGTCCGGGACGCGGATGAGCAGTTCTTC
>TRBJ2-1|TRBV2|.|.
CASRGGGPGQFF
TGTGCCAGCAGGGGAGGAGGGCCGGGGCAGTTCTTC
>TRBJ2-7|TRBV4-1|.|.
CASSQPVGPRDEQYF
TGCGCCAGCAGTCAACCGGTAGGGCCTAGGGACGAGCAGTACTTC
>TRBJ2-1|TRBV14|.|TRBD2
CASSRPSGGLMSSYNEQFF
TGTGCCAGCAGCAGACCTAGCGGGGGGCTCATGAGCTCCTACAATGAGCAGTTCTTC
>TRBJ1-5|TRBV15|.|TRBD1
CATSTRTGNSNQPQHF
TGTGCCACCAGCACACGGACAGGCAATAGCAATCAGCCCCAGCATTTT
>TRBJ2-1|TRBV11-2|.|.
CASSLATGSYNEQFF
TGTGCCAGCAGCCTCGCGACAGGTTCCTACAATGAGCAGTTCTTC
>TRBJ2-7|TRBV6-5|.|.
CASSYDGSSYEQYF
TGTGCCAGCAGTTACGACGGCAGCTCCTACGAGCAGTACTTC
>TRBJ2-1|TRBV10-2|once|.
CASFMGAGYNEQFF
TGCGCCAGCTTTATGGGGGCTGGCTACAATGAGCAGTTCTTC
>TRBJ2-5|TRBV27|.|TRBD2
CASRGGRLGVETQYF
TGTGCCAGCAGGGGGGGGAGACTAGGGGTGGAGACCCAGTACTTC
>TRBJ2-2|TRBV2|.|TRBD1
CASSERTGGTGELFF
TGTGCCAGCAGTGAAAGGACAGGGGGGACCGGGGAGCTGTTTTTT
>TRBJ2-3|TRBV27|.|TRBD2
CASSLSIGGADTQYF
TGTGCCAGCAGTTTATCGATTGGGGGGGCAGATACGCAGTATTTT
>TRBJ1-6|TRBV2|.|.
CASSGKTDWSSYNSPLHF
TGTGCCAGCAGTGGCAAAACGGACTGGAGCTCCTATAATTCACCCCTCCACTTT
>TRBJ2-2|TRBV19|.|TRBD2
CASSISSGGNGELFF
TGTGCCAGTAGTATATCCAGCGGGGGAAACGGGGAGCTGTTTTTT
>TRBJ2-7|TRBV2|.|.
CASSEAGFGAYEQYF
TGTGCCAGCAGTGAAGCGGGTTTCGGAGCTTACGAGCAGTACTTC
>TRBJ1-5|TRBV19|.|.
CASSIGSNAPQHF
TGTGCCAGTAGTATAGGTTCGAATGCGCCCCAGCATTTT
>TRBJ2-2|TRBV9|.|TRBD1
CASSPRLQGSGELFF
TGTGCCAGCAGCCCGAGATTACAGGGGAGCGGGGAGCTGTTTTTT
>TRBJ2-2|TRBV19|once|TRBD1
CASSYGTANTGELFF
TGTGCCAGTAGTTACGGGACAGCGAACACCGGGGAGCTGTTTTTT
>TRBJ2-7|TRBV27|.|.
CASSLVGTGTYEQYF
TGTGCCAGCAGTTTGGTCGGGACGGGGACCTACGAGCAGTACTTC
>TRBJ1-1|TRBV5-1|.|.
CASSLSGTMNTEAFF
TGCGCCAGCAGCTTGTCGGGGACAATGAACACTGAAGCTTTCTTT
>TRBJ2-5|TRBV19|.|.
CASSTYGPTTQYF
TGTGCCAGTAGTACGTACGGACCGACGACCCAGTACTTC
>TRBJ1-4|TRBV19|once|.
CASSIGRGGGLFF
TGTGCCAGTAGTATCGGCCGGGGCGGAGGACTGTTTTTT
>TRBJ1-5|TRBV30|few|.
CAWSVPGYQPQHF
TGTGCCTGGAGTGTGCCAGGCTATCAGCCCCAGCATTTT
>TRBJ1-2|TRBV13|.|.
CASSFYPLRGDERGYTF
TGTGCCAGCAGCTTCTACCCTCTGAGGGGGGACGAGCGGGGCTACACCTTC
>TRBJ1-1|TRBV6-5|.|TRBD1
CASSYGQGASTEAFF
TGTGCCAGCAGTTATGGACAGGGGGCTAGTACTGAAGCTTTCTTT
>TRBJ2-7|TRBV4-2|.|.
CASSHTGTTTYEQYF
TGTGCCAGCAGCCACACCGGGACGACCACCTACGAGCAGTACTTC
>TRBJ2-7|TRBV2|.|.
CASWGTDVEQYF
TGTGCCAGCTGGGGGACTGACGTGGAGCAGTACTTC
>TRBJ2-3|TRBV14|.|TRBD1
CASSQDRGGSTDTQYF
TGTGCCAGCAGCCAGGACAGGGGAGGGAGCACAGATACGCAGTATTTT
>TRBJ1-4|TRBV7-9|.|.
CASSLGASEKLFF
TGTGCCAGCAGCTTAGGAGCCAGTGAAAAACTGTTTTTT
>TRBJ1-4|TRBV5-6|.|.
CASSLVGSNEKLFF
TGTGCCAGCAGCTTGGTGGGAAGCAATGAAAAACTGTTTTTT
>TRBJ2-7|TRBV19|.|TRBD2
CASSLTSGTYEQYF
TGTGCCAGTAGTCTGACTAGCGGGACCTACGAGCAGTACTTC
>TRBJ2-5|TRBV5-4|.|.
CASSLSWGREKETQYF
TGTGCCAGCAGCTTATCCTGGGGGCGGGAAAAAGAGACCCAGTACTTC
>TRBJ1-6|TRBV27|.|.
CASSRSSYNSPLHF
TGTGCCAGCTCTAGGAGCTCCTATAATTCACCCCTCCACTTT
>TRBJ2-1|TRBV19|.|.
CASSRQVSYNEQFF
TGTGCCAGTAGCCGACAGGTCTCCTACAATGAGCAGTTCTTC
>TRBJ2-7|TRBV6-5|.|.
CASSQIHGISYEQYF
TGTGCCAGCAGTCAAATTCACGGGATCTCCTACGAGCAGTACTTC
>TRBJ2-7|TRBV4-1|.|.
CASSPQGLHEQYF
TGCGCCAGCAGCCCCCAGGGGCTCCACGAGCAGTACTTC
>TRBJ1-1|TRBV7-9|.|.
CASSSSMNTEAFF
TGTGCCAGCAGCTCGAGCATGAACACTGAAGCTTTCTTT
>TRBJ1-2|TRBV6-5|.|TRBD1
CASSYRQGFYGYTF
TGTGCCAGCAGTTACCGACAGGGGTTCTATGGCTACACCTTC